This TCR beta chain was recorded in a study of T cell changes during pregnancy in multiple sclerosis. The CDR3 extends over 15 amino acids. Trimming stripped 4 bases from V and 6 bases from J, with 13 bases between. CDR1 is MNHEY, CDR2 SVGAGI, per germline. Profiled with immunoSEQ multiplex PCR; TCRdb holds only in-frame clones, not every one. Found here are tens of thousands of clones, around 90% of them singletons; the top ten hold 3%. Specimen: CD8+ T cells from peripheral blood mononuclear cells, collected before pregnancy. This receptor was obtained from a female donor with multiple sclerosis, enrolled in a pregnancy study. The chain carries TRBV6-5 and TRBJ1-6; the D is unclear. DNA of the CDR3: TGTGCCAGCAGTTTAAACGGGGAAAGTAATTCACCCCTCCACTTT. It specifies CASSLNGESNSPLHF.